This T cell receptor (beta chain) originates from a study of Graves' ophthalmopathy and Graves' hyperthyroidism. CDR3 regions of TCR beta were amplified from RNA transcripts. RT-PCR with HTBI primers came first, then second-round multiplex PCR. TCRdb re-analysed the multiplex PCR reads in MiXCR, keeping a single row per CDR3 protein. The repertoire has tens of thousands of distinct CDR3 sequences, over 40% of them found once; the top ten carry less than 25%. The sample holds many counts of this clonotype. Its specificity is unknown. The length of the CDR3 is 14 residues. Deletions cut 7 bases from V and 8 bases from J, with 16 bases between. Per the germline V gene, CDR1 is KGHDR and CDR2 is SFDVKD. Findings of the study overall: Blood shared most expanded thyroid clonotypes above 0.001 frequency.

A duration under 3 months, NOSPECS ≥4, CAS ≥3 and moderate-to-severe activity characterized the donors with ophthalmopathy. Orbital computed tomography and thyroid ultrasound, along with TRAb, serum thyroxine and clinical symptoms, underpinned diagnosis. 7.5 to 10 ml of fresh blood yielded the PBMCs by density gradient. The chain is built from TRBV24-1 and TRBJ1-4; D is unresolved. This sequence was found in an adult man with Graves' ophthalmopathy. Material: peripheral blood. The CDR3 DNA reads TGTGCCACCAGCGACGCCCGAGAGGACGAAAAACTGTTTTTT. This sequence encodes CATSDAREDEKLFF.